Following are 18 T cell receptor beta chains from one sample sequenced in a study of cytomegalovirus exposure and HLA in healthy donors. With 60 Vbeta and 13 Jbeta primers, the PCR was carried out. This table comes from immunoSEQ multiplex PCR, and its TCRdb copy is limited to in-frame clones, with some not included. The table includes roughly 150,000 clones, 65% to 70% detected once. Sequenced material: PBMCs. Receptors were obtained from a man under 40 in good health and CMV-seropositive.

This clone appeared a single time. The chain is built from TRBV27 and TRBJ2-2, with TRBD1 as a possible D gene (6 bases). CDR1 MNHEY and CDR2 SMNVEV come from the germline V gene (reference sequence). Trimming left V 10 bases short and J 2 bases short, with 17 bases between. This CDR3 has 15 residues. The CDR3 bases are TGTGCCACCGGTTCTACAGGGATTAACACCGGGGAGCTGTTTTTT. Amino acids: CATGSTGINTGELFF.

The chain links TRBV6-1 to TRBJ2-7; 8 positions match TRBD1. The CDR3 consists of 15 residues. Germline CDR1 and CDR2: MNHNS and SASEGT. With 6 bases clipped from V and 1 base from J, the junction kept 8 bases outside the gene matches. The CDR3 nucleotides read TGTGCCAGCAGGGGTAGACAGGGGAGATCCTACGAGCAGTACTTC. This gives the protein CASRGRQGRSYEQYF.

V gene TRBV7-9 combines with J gene TRBJ2-5; possible D gene TRBD1, 5 bases. The J call may not be correct, given that the DNA end is closer to TRBJ2-7. The CDR3 spans 14 residues. Germline V gene sequence: CDR1 SEHNR, CDR2 FQNEAQ (reference sequence). CDR3 DNA sequence: TGTGCCAGCAGCTCGTTTAGGACAAGCTACGAGCAGTACTTC. This sequence encodes CASSSFRTSYEQYF.

The chain uses TRBV2 and TRBJ2-1; TRBD2 agrees at 9 bases. Germline loops: CDR1 SNHLY, CDR2 FYNNEI. The CDR3 covers 16 residues. Unmatched junction bases numbered 9, after V lost 4 bases and J lost 5 bases. CDR3 sequence reads: CASSGGSGSPHNEQFF. The CDR3 coding sequence is TGTGCCAGCAGTGGGGGTAGCGGGAGCCCTCACAATGAGCAGTTCTTC. Supplemented by reference TRBV2 and TRBJ2-1, the full variable domain reads EPEVTQTPSHQVTQMGQEVILRCVPISNHLYFYWYRQILGQKVEFLVSFYNNEISEKSEIFDDQFSVERPDGSNFTLKIRSTKLEDSAMYFCASSGGSGSPHNEQFFGPGTRLTVL.

This clone was seen just once. This chain joins TRBV7-2 and TRBJ2-2, with D possibly being TRBD1 (5 bases). Trimming stripped 0 bases from V and 3 bases from J, with 5 bases between. CDR1 and CDR2 from the germline V gene are SGHTA and FQGNSA. This CDR3 is built from 14 residues. The CDR3 DNA sequence: TGTGCCAGCAGCTTAGCAGGGGACACCGGGGAGCTGTTTTTT. This translates into CASSLAGDTGELFF. The full variable domain, completed using reference TRBV7-2 and TRBJ2-2, is GAGVSQSPSNKVTEKGKDVELRCDPISGHTALYWYRQSLGQGLEFLIYFQGNSAPDKSGLPSDRFSAERTGGSVSTLTIQRTQQEDSAVYLCASSLAGDTGELFFGEGSRLTVL.

The V gene is TRBV11-2, the J gene TRBJ2-7; TRBD2 matches 9 bases. Germline V gives CDR1 SGHAT, CDR2 FQNNGV. There are 15 residues in the CDR3. The V gene end was trimmed by 2 bases and the J gene end by 3 bases; junction bases not matched to a gene: 5. The CDR3: CASSLLAGEIYEQYF. The CDR3 bases are TGTGCCAGCAGCTTATTAGCGGGAGAAATCTACGAGCAGTACTTC.

V usage is TRBV30 and J usage is TRBJ2-5; D uncertain. Gene TRBJ2-7 matches the end of the DNA better, so the J call may be wrong. Germline lookup yields CDR1 GTSNPN and CDR2 SVGIG (reference sequence). CDR3 size: 11 residues. The CDR3 sequence: CAWSPNYEQYF. The CDR3 region has the DNA TGTGCCTGGAGTCCAAACTACGAGCAGTACTTC.

The chain is built from TRBV2 and TRBJ2-7; TRBD1 agrees at 10 bases. The CDR3 is 14 residues long. The V and J ends lost 4 bases and 4 bases, in that order; junction bases with no gene match: 4. Germline V gives CDR1 SNHLY, CDR2 FYNNEI. CDR3 residues: CASSVGTGDYEQYF. CDR3 DNA: TGTGCCAGCAGTGTAGGGACAGGGGATTACGAGCAGTACTTC.

This clone was recorded once. The chain employs TRBV2 and TRBJ2-7; D is uncertain. Trimming left V 11 bases short and J 0 bases short, with 17 bases between. The CDR3 consists of 14 residues. The V gene's germline CDR1 is SNHLY and CDR2 FYNNEI. Here the CDR3 reads CAWFRDSSSYEQYF. DNA of the CDR3: TGTGCCTGGTTTAGAGACTCAAGCTCCTACGAGCAGTACTTC.

V is TRBV7-9 and J is TRBJ2-1; TRBD1 is a possible D gene (7 bases). V was trimmed by 5 bases and J by 7 bases, leaving 15 bases between them. Germline V gives CDR1 SEHNR, CDR2 FQNEAQ (reference sequence). The CDR3 extends over 14 amino acids. The DNA of the CDR3 is TGTGCCAGCAGCCCCTTGGAGGGGGCGAATGAGCAGTTCTTC. Its protein is CASSPLEGANEQFF.

This clone came up once. A read error may account for a junction end that differs from germline. CDR3: CASSIAGVETQYF. CDR3 in DNA: TGTGCCAGCAGCATAGCGGGAGTTGAGACCCAGTACTTC. The chain recombines TRBV7-2 with TRBJ2-5, with 9 bases matching TRBD2. The CDR3 totals 13 residues. Germline V gene lookup returns CDR1 SGHTA and CDR2 FQGNSA.

The chain uses TRBV18 and TRBJ2-5; 8 bases line up with TRBD2. The ends lost 6 bases at V and 5 bases at J; junction bases unmatched: 8. CDR3 length: 14 residues. Per the germline V gene, CDR1 is KGHSH and CDR2 is LQKENI. The CDR3 region is CASSTSAGEETQYF. In nucleotides, the CDR3 is TGTGCCAGCTCGACATCAGCGGGAGAGGAGACCCAGTACTTC.

The chain has TRBV6-6 and TRBJ2-3; 7 nucleotides line up with TRBD1. The CDR3 has 13 amino acids. Germline V lookup: CDR1 MNHNY, CDR2 SVGAGI (reference sequence). V lost 6 bases, J lost 6 bases, and 6 bases stayed unmatched. The CDR3 DNA is TGTGCCAGCAGGGGACAGCCTGGGGATACGCAGTATTTT. It yields the protein CASRGQPGDTQYF.

This clone came up a few times. The chain uses TRBV5-1 and TRBJ1-1; D unclear. The germline V and J ends were trimmed by 3 bases and 5 bases, with 8 bases remaining between them. There are 12 residues in the CDR3. Germline assignment: CDR1 SGHRS and CDR2 YFSETQ. This CDR3 is CASSSGETEAFF. CDR3 bases: TGCGCCAGCAGCTCCGGGGAGACTGAAGCTTTCTTT.

The rearrangement uses TRBV4-1 and TRBJ1-4; D is undetermined. The germline gives CDR1 MGHRA, CDR2 YSYEKL. CDR3 length: 12 amino acids. The ends were cut back, 1 base at V and 8 bases at J, with 5 bases in the middle. This chain's CDR3 is CASSQVGEKLFF. The CDR3 DNA is TGCGCCAGCAGCCAAGTGGGCGAAAAACTGTTTTTT.

V usage is TRBV27 and J usage is TRBJ2-5, with D uncertain. The CDR3 runs to 14 residues. Germline loops: CDR1 MNHEY, CDR2 SMNVEV (reference sequence). Deletions cut 7 bases from V and 6 bases from J, with 18 bases between. The CDR3 sequence is CASTFSPTAKTQYF. The CDR3 DNA reads as TGTGCCAGCACCTTTAGCCCTACGGCGAAGACCCAGTACTTC.

Only a few counts were recorded for this clone. The chain couples TRBV9 to TRBJ2-1; a possible D gene is TRBD2 (5 bases). The CDR3 is 16 residues long. The V gene's germline CDR1 is SGDLS and CDR2 YYNGEE. Trimming cost V 3 bases and J 0 bases, with 13 bases left between them. CDR3 loop: CASSEILGSSYNEQFF. For the CDR3, the DNA is TGTGCCAGCAGCGAAATCTTAGGGAGCTCCTACAATGAGCAGTTCTTC.

The gene calls are TRBV7-9 and TRBJ2-7, with 11 bases matching TRBD2. V dropped 5 bases and J dropped 1; count of bases not matched to a gene: 4. The V gene's germline CDR1 is SEHNR and CDR2 FQNEAQ (reference sequence). This CDR3 contains 15 residues. The CDR3 region is CASSPGTSGSYEQYF. CDR3 in DNA: TGTGCCAGCAGCCCCGGGACTAGCGGTTCCTACGAGCAGTACTTC.